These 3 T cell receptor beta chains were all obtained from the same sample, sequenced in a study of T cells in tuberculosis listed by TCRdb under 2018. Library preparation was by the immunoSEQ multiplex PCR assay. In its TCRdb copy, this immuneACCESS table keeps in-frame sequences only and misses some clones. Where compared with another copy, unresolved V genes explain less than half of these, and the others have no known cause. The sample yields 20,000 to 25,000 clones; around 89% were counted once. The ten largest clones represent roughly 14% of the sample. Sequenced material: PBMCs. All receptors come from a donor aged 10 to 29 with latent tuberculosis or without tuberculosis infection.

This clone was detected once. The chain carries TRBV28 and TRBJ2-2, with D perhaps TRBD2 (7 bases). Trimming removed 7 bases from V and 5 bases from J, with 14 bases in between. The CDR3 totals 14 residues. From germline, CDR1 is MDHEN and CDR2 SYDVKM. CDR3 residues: CASTTGGRTGELFF. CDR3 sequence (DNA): TGTGCCAGCACGACCGGGGGGCGTACCGGGGAGCTGTTTTTT.

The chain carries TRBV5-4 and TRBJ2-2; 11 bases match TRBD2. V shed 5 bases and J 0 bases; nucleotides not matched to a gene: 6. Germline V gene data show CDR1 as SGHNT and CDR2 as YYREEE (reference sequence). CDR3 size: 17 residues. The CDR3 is CASRLAGDYANTGELFF. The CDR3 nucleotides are TGTGCCAGCAGACTAGCGGGGGATTACGCGAACACCGGGGAGCTGTTTTTT. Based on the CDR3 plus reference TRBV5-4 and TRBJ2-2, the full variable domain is ETGVTQSPTHLIKTRGQQVTLRCSSQSGHNTVSWYQQALGQGPQFIFQYYREEENGRGNFPPRFSGLQFPNYSSELNVNALELDDSALYLCASRLAGDYANTGELFFGEGSRLTVL.

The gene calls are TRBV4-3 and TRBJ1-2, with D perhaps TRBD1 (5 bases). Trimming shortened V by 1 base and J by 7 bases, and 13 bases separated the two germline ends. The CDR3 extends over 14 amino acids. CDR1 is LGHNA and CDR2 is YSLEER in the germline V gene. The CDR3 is CASSQATLRAGYTF. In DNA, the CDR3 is TGCGCCAGCAGCCAAGCGACTCTCAGGGCTGGCTACACCTTC.